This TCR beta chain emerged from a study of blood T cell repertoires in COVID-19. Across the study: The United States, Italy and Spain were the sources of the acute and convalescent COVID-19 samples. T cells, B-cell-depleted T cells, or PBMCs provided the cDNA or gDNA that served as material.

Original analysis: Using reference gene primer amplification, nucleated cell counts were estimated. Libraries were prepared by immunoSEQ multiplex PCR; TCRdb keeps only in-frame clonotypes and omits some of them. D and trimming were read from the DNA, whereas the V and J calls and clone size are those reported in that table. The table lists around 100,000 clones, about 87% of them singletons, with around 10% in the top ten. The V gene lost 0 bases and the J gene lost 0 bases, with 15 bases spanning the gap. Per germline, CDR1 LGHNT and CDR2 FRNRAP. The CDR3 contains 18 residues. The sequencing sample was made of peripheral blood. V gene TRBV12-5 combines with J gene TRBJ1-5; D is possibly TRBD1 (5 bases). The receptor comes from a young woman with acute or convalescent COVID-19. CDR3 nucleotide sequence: TGTGCTAGTGGTTTGGTGCCGGGGACTCTTTATAGCAATCAGCCCCAGCATTTT. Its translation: CASGLVPGTLYSNQPQHF.